One and the same sample provided the 9 T cell receptor beta chains below, sequenced in a study of CD8 T cells in ankylosing spondylitis (dated by TCRdb to 2016 to 2017). On the study overall, not on this receptor specifically: Blood from ankylosing spondylitis patients appeared to be characterized by a TCR beta motif made up of under 10 highly homologous amino acid variants.

Receptors were amplified or captured by 5' RACE. The sequencer was an Illumina HiSeq 2500. The public reads were reprocessed in TCRdb via fastp at Q25 and MiXCR, keeping in-frame beta chains. Rows merge per CDR3 protein into single entries with the most common DNA and genes. Present in this sample are roughly 670,000 distinct CDR3 sequences, over 15% of which were seen just once. The top ten constitute under 20% of the sample. No cognate antigen is known for these TCRs. Source material: blood, either unsorted or a sorted T cell fraction (not recorded which). These receptors originate from a male donor with ankylosing spondylitis.

The table lists this clonotype with a few counts. The chain employs TRBV6-6 and TRBJ1-1; no clear D. Per germline, CDR1 MNHNY and CDR2 SVGAGI (reference sequence). This CDR3 is 13 amino acids long. The V end was cut by 8 bases, the J end by 4 bases, with 14 bases between. CDR3 in amino acids: CASLEGGSTEAFF. For the CDR3, the DNA is TGTGCCAGCTTGGAGGGTGGGAGCACTGAAGCTTTCTTT.

This clonotype was counted a few times. The V call is TRBV6-5, the J call TRBJ2-2; D not certain. Trimming removed 2 bases from V and 2 bases from J, with 9 bases in between. Germline V gives CDR1 MNHEY, CDR2 SVGAGI. The CDR3 spans 15 residues. The CDR3 nucleotides are TGTGCCAGCAGTTACGGTTCTGCTAACACCGGGGAGCTGTTTTTT. Translating gives CASSYGSANTGELFF.

The V and J genes are TRBV5-5 and TRBJ2-5; D perhaps matches TRBD2 (5 bases). The ends were cut back, 1 base at V and 2 bases at J, with 9 bases in the middle. The germline CDR1 and CDR2 sequences are SGHKS and YYEKEE (reference sequence). This CDR3 is 14 amino acids long. The CDR3 sequence is CASSLQSGQETQYF. The CDR3 nucleotides are TGTGCCAGCAGCTTGCAATCGGGGCAAGAGACCCAGTACTTC. Full variable domain (remainder filled in from reference TRBV5-5 and TRBJ2-5): DAGVTQSPTHLIKTRGQQVTLRCSPISGHKSVSWYQQVLGQGPQFIFQYYEKEERGRGNFPDRFSARQFPNYSSELNVNALLLGDSALYLCASSLQSGQETQYFGPGTRLLVL.

The V gene is TRBV5-1, the J gene TRBJ2-7, with 8 bases identical to TRBD2. CDR3 length: 16 residues. Germline V gene data show CDR1 as SGHRS and CDR2 as YFSETQ. With V trimmed by 4 bases and J by 5 bases, 14 bases remained unmatched. CDR3 nucleotides: TGCGCCAGCAGCAGGTCCCACGGGGGGGCTTTAAACGAGCAGTACTTC. Translation: CASSRSHGGALNEQYF.

V usage is TRBV12-3 or TRBV12-4 and J usage is TRBJ2-1; D possibly corresponds to TRBD2 (5 bases). With 3 bases removed from V and 7 bases from J, the gap between germline ends came to 16 bases. The CDR3 is 15 amino acids. In DNA form, the CDR3 reads TGTGCCAGCAGTTTGGCGGGCCGGCCATGGAATGAGCAGTTCTTC. Translation gives CASSLAGRPWNEQFF.

In regard to this clonotype: Sequence at one end of the junction differs from germline and may be a read error. This chain connects TRBV12-3 or TRBV12-4 to TRBJ1-1, with 8 nucleotides matching TRBD1. CDR3 length equals 12 residues. The CDR3 is CASRGGQAETFF. Written as DNA, the CDR3 is TGTGCCAGCAGGGGGGGACAGGCTGAAACTTTCTTT.

This clonotype was counted a few times. This chain joins TRBV20-1 and TRBJ2-1, with D perhaps given as TRBD1 or TRBD2 (5 bases each). The V and J ends lost 3 bases and 6 bases respectively, with 18 bases between them. The CDR3 is 15 amino acids. Germline V gene lookup returns CDR1 DFQATT and CDR2 SNEGSKA (reference sequence). The CDR3 nucleotides read TGCAGTGCTAGTGAGGGGCAGGTGAGAGCCAATGAGCAGTTCTTC. This gives the protein CSASEGQVRANEQFF.

In its sample, this clonotype was seen once. The chain is built from TRBV27 and TRBJ2-1, with 7 bases identical to TRBD2. This CDR3 region has 20 residues. Germline CDR1 MNHEY, CDR2 SMNVEV (reference sequence). V gave up 0 bases and J gave up 4 bases; unmatched junction bases: 18. The CDR3 DNA sequence: TGTGCCAGCAGTTTATCCCCCCGGGCTAGCGGAGGTTCCCCATACAATGAGCAGTTCTTC. It yields the protein CASSLSPRASGGSPYNEQFF.

This clonotype was seen more than once but under ten times. The chain recombines TRBV27 with TRBJ2-7, with D maybe TRBD2 (6 bases). The V and J ends lost 0 bases and 3 bases respectively, with 12 bases between them. Per germline, CDR1 MNHEY and CDR2 SMNVEV (reference sequence). CDR3 size: 15 residues. The CDR3 DNA sequence: TGTGCCAGCAGTTTATCGGGACTCCAGCTCTACGAGCAGTACTTC. Translating gives CASSLSGLQLYEQYF.